The clone carrying this T cell receptor (beta chain) was seen only a few times. The antigen is undetermined. One heparinised draw, averaging about 110 mL, was taken per donor. This sample stems from a study of beta chain features in type 1 diabetes. Expressed TCRB transcripts got sequenced, as all isolated RNA was reverse transcribed. TCRdb's copy holds only in-frame clones and misses some; the assay was immunoSEQ multiplex PCR. The table lists under 250,000 clones, 11% to 15% of them singletons, with roughly 0.02% in the top ten. The CDR3 covers 17 residues. Germline CDR1 reads LGHNA; CDR2 reads YNFKEQ. Trimming at V came to 4 bases and at J to 1 base, leaving 6 bases not matched to a gene. Points from the study as a whole: A moderate, significant TCRB CDR3 shortening appeared in type 1 diabetes across four CD4+ subsets. VDJ junctions from type 1 diabetes patients carried fewer insertions and larger deletions. Compared with healthy donors, patients appeared to share more similar naive, central memory and regulatory TCRB repertoires.

This chain joins TRBV4-2 and TRBJ2-6; the match to TRBD1 covers 8 bases. This clonotype originated in a man younger than 45 with type 1 diabetes. The sequencing input was naive CD4+ T cells from blood. The CDR3 region has the DNA TGTGCCAGCAGCCTTGGACAGGGATCTTCTGGGGCCAACGTCCTGACTTTC. It encodes CASSLGQGSSGANVLTF.